The next 5 T cell receptor beta chains were all read from a single sample in a study of regulatory T cells in long-lasting Graves disease. Sequencing libraries for TCR beta were prepared with iRepertoire HTBI primers and Arm-PCR of CDR3 regions. Via MiXCR, TCRdb re-called the multiplex PCR reads, giving one row per CDR3 protein. The sample lists a few hundred thousand distinct CDR3 sequences; roughly 12% were seen once. Sample time point: newly diagnosed GD, antithyroid drugs for less than 3 months. There was RNA extracted from PBMCs, and the TCR library was made from it. The sample was also reused in another study, on T cells in Graves' hyperthyroidism and ophthalmopathy.

Here the sequenced sample was peripheral blood mononuclear cells (PBMCs), taken at new diagnosis, from a patient treated with antithyroid drugs. The origin of the receptors is a man aged 25 to 40 with Graves disease.

This clonotype was seen at least ten times. The rearrangement uses TRBV12-3 or TRBV12-4 and TRBJ1-1; no definite D call. V was pared by 6 bases and J by 7 bases, with 15 bases between. The CDR3 has 13 residues. CDR3 coding DNA: TGTGCCAGCAGCCCCCACTCCGTCGGTGAAGCTTTCTTT. The encoded protein is CASSPHSVGEAFF.

The genes are TRBV7-3 and TRBJ1-1, with 9 bases matching TRBD1. CDR3 length: 14 amino acids. V lost 5 bases, J lost 8 bases, and 9 bases stayed unmatched. Germline CDR1 reads SGHTA; CDR2 reads FQGTGA. CDR3 protein: CASSTSRDRAEAFF. The CDR3 DNA reads TGTGCCAGCAGCACGTCCCGGGACAGGGCCGAAGCTTTCTTT.

This clonotype has at least ten counts. This chain uses TRBV29-1 with TRBJ1-1, with TRBD1 as a possible D gene (6 bases). The CDR3 is 12 residues long. V gave up 6 bases and J gave up 1 base, with 9 bases separating them. Germline CDR1 SQVTM, CDR2 ANQGSEA. The chain's CDR3 is CSVSDRNTEAFF. The CDR3 DNA reads as TGCAGCGTATCGGACAGGAACACTGAAGCTTTCTTT. Filled out from reference TRBV29-1 and TRBJ1-1, the complete variable domain reads SAVISQKPSRDICQRGTSLTIQCQVDSQVTMMFWYRQQPGQSLTLIATANQGSEATYESGFVIDKFPISRPNLTFSTLTVSNMSPEDSSIYLCSVSDRNTEAFFGQGTRLTVV.

This clonotype was detected ten times or more. The chain is built from TRBV24-1 and TRBJ2-7, with unresolved D. With 4 bases removed from V and 3 bases from J, the gap between germline ends came to 12 bases. The CDR3 contains 14 residues. CDR1 is KGHDR and CDR2 is SFDVKD in the germline V gene. The CDR3 coding sequence is TGTGCCACCAGTGAGTCTAGGGCGAACTACGAGCAGTACTTC. Protein: CATSESRANYEQYF.

This clonotype was counted at least ten times. The V call is TRBV12-3 or TRBV12-4, the J call TRBJ2-3; 12 bases line up with TRBD2. V gave up 0 bases and J gave up 7 bases; unmatched junction bases: 5. The CDR3 sequence is 16 residues long. CDR3 amino acids: CASSLALAGGGNTQYF. The CDR3 coding sequence is TGTGCCAGCAGTTTAGCGCTAGCGGGAGGGGGTAATACGCAGTATTTT.